These 3 T cell receptor beta chains came from one sample sequenced in a study of T-cell reconstitution after alpha-beta-depleted transplantation in children. Construction of the TCRbeta library involved unique molecular identifiers. Using its own MiXCR run on the PCR reads, TCRdb lists one record per CDR3 protein. The sample shows roughly 200,000 distinct CDR3 sequences, about 9.2% of them seen only once. The source was PBMCs from the stem cell graft donor, collected from the stem cell graft. Every receptor here comes from a human donor who donated a stem cell graft to a child with acute lymphoblastic leukemia.

This clonotype occurred many times. The V and J genes are TRBV18 and TRBJ1-2, with D possibly matching TRBD1 (5 bases). The CDR3 spans 16 residues. Trimming pared 0 bases from V and 2 bases from J, leaving 13 bases between. Looked up from germline, CDR1 is KGHSH and CDR2 is LQKENI. The CDR3 reads CASSPPHSAGNYGYTF. CDR3 in DNA: TGTGCCAGCTCACCACCTCATTCGGCAGGGAACTATGGCTACACCTTC.

This clonotype was observed many times. The chain carries TRBV7-9 and TRBJ2-1; 10 bases fit TRBD2. This CDR3 is 14 amino acids long. V trimming: 4 bases; J trimming: 6 bases; junction bases outside the gene matches: 3. Germline V lookup: CDR1 SEHNR, CDR2 FQNEAQ (reference sequence). CDR3 in DNA: TGTGCCAGCAGCTCTAGCGGGGGAGGCAATGAGCAGTTCTTC. Translation: CASSSSGGGNEQFF. The entire variable domain, with the rest obtained from reference TRBV7-9 and TRBJ2-1, is as follows: DTGVSQNPRHKITKRGQNVTFRCDPISEHNRLYWYRQTLGQGPEFLTYFQNEAQLEKSRLLSDRFSAERPKGSFSTLEIQRTEQGDSAMYLCASSSSGGGNEQFFGPGTRLTVL.

This clonotype was counted many times. J is TRBJ2-1 and V is TRBV9; 9 bases map to TRBD2. This CDR3 has 18 amino acids. CDR1 and CDR2 from the germline V gene are SGDLS and YYNGEE. V was pared by 0 bases and J by 0 bases, with 7 bases of the junction left unmatched. The CDR3 spells CASSVEAGGPSSYNEQFF. Here the CDR3 DNA reads TGTGCCAGCAGCGTAGAAGCGGGGGGCCCCAGCTCCTACAATGAGCAGTTCTTC.